These 27 T cell receptor beta chains were all obtained from the same sample, sequenced in a study of human T cells and chemical hapten exposure. MiXCR, run by TCRdb on the RACE reads, gives a single entry per CDR3 protein. The sample comprises around 330,000 distinct CDR3 sequences, 5% to 6.5% of which are singletons, and under 9.5% rests with the top ten. Stated time point: pre-sensitization, week 0. Treatment defined: therapeutic diphenylcyclopropenone sensitization with weekly scalp DPC. Sequenced here: whole blood, sampled in connection with sensitization to the hapten diphenylcyclopropenone (DPC). These receptors all come from a woman under 30 with alopecia areata. Some clones in this sample may be carry-over from other donors' samples.

This clonotype was picked up many times. This sequence joins TRBV29-1 and TRBJ2-1, with TRBD2 matching over 13 bases. The CDR3 covers 15 residues. Germline CDR1 is SQVTM and CDR2 is ANQGSEA. V lost 4 bases, J lost 6 bases, and 6 bases stayed unmatched. CDR3 amino acids: CSVVIRLAGGNEQFF. CDR3 DNA sequence: TGCAGCGTTGTAATCCGACTAGCGGGGGGCAATGAGCAGTTCTTC.

In this sample, this clonotype turned up a few times. The chain links TRBV2 to TRBJ2-3, with D possibly being TRBD2 (5 bases). The CDR3 sequence is 15 residues long. Per germline, CDR1 SNHLY and CDR2 FYNNEI. The V end was cut by 6 bases, the J end by 1 base, with 14 bases between. Written as DNA, the CDR3 is TGTGCCAGCAGAGGCGGAGCCGGGGGCACAGATACGCAGTATTTT. Its translation: CASRGGAGGTDTQYF. The full variable domain, with the rest looked up from reference TRBV2 and TRBJ2-3, is EPEVTQTPSHQVTQMGQEVILRCVPISNHLYFYWYRQILGQKVEFLVSFYNNEISEKSEIFDDQFSVERPDGSNFTLKIRSTKLEDSAMYFCASRGGAGGTDTQYFGPGTRLTVL.

This clonotype was counted at least ten times. The chain is built from TRBV6-5 and TRBJ1-5, with D possibly TRBD1 on 6 matching bases. The CDR3 is 13 amino acids. Germline V gene lookup returns CDR1 MNHEY and CDR2 SVGAGI. Trimming removed 7 bases from V and 4 bases from J, with 11 bases in between. This chain's CDR3 is CASTGQPNQPQHF. As DNA, the CDR3 is TGTGCCAGCACCGGACAGCCTAATCAGCCCCAGCATTTT.

The J gene is TRBJ2-2, the V gene TRBV6-1, with D possibly matching TRBD2 (6 bases). This CDR3 has 11 amino acids. Germline V gives CDR1 MNHNS, CDR2 SASEGT. Deletions cut 10 bases from V and 6 bases from J, with 9 bases between. The CDR3 region has the DNA TGTGCCATCAGGGAGGCCGGGGAGCTGTTTTTT. Translated, it gives CAIREAGELFF.

The rearrangement links TRBV7-2 to TRBJ2-5; either TRBD1 or TRBD2 may fit D (6 bases each). Trimming shortened V by 2 bases and J by 6 bases, and 16 bases separated the two germline ends. CDR1 and CDR2 (germline): SGHTA, FQGNSA. CDR3 length: 15 amino acids. The CDR3 protein is CASSLFLDGGQTQYF. CDR3 nucleotides: TGTGCCAGCAGCTTATTCCTAGATGGGGGGCAGACCCAGTACTTC. Based on the CDR3 plus reference TRBV7-2 and TRBJ2-5, the full variable domain is GAGVSQSPSNKVTEKGKDVELRCDPISGHTALYWYRQSLGQGLEFLIYFQGNSAPDKSGLPSDRFSAERTGGSVSTLTIQRTQQEDSAVYLCASSLFLDGGQTQYFGPGTRLLVL.

The V gene is TRBV4-1, the J gene TRBJ1-1; a weak D match, TRBD1 (5 bases). Germline V gives CDR1 MGHRA, CDR2 YSYEKL. Between the trimmed V and J ends, which lost 1 base and 3 bases, there was a span of 12 bases. The CDR3 loop spans 15 amino acids. The CDR3 DNA reads as TGCGCCAGCAGCCAAGTTGACAGAGGGGACACTGAAGCTTTCTTT. Its protein is CASSQVDRGDTEAFF.

This clonotype has only a few counts. The rearrangement uses TRBV2 and TRBJ2-1, with 7 bases aligning to TRBD1. V lost 4 bases and J lost 14; bases outside the gene matches: 8. Looked up from germline, CDR1 is SNHLY and CDR2 is FYNNEI. The CDR3 sequence is 12 residues long. CDR3 bases: TGTGCCAGCAGTGGCACAGGACAGGCGGAGTTCTTC. Translating it yields CASSGTGQAEFF.

This clonotype came up a few times. The DNA for the CDR3 is TGCGCCAGCAGGGATGTTGGAAACACCATATATTTT. Translating gives CASRDVGNTIYF. This chain uses TRBV5-1 with TRBJ1-3, with unresolved D. Between the trimmed V and J ends, which lost 5 bases and 3 bases, there was a span of 6 bases. Germline CDR1 SGHRS, CDR2 YFSETQ. The CDR3 extends over 12 amino acids.

The table lists this clonotype with many counts. V usage is TRBV6-5 and J usage is TRBJ1-2; no clear D. Per germline, CDR1 MNHEY and CDR2 SVGAGI. The CDR3 spans 14 residues. V was trimmed by 7 bases and J by 4 bases, leaving 16 bases between them. The CDR3 bases are TGTGCCAGCATGAGTGGAGAAGCGCTCTATGGCTACACCTTC. It is translated as CASMSGEALYGYTF.

The table lists this clonotype with a few counts. The J gene is TRBJ2-5, the V gene TRBV5-4, with 9 positions matching TRBD2. CDR3 size: 17 residues. The germline CDR1 and CDR2 sequences are SGHNT and YYREEE (reference sequence). The ends lost 0 bases at V and 8 bases at J; junction bases unmatched: 14. In DNA form, the CDR3 reads TGTGCCAGCAGCTTGGATGCCCCTAGTAGCGGGGGACCTACCCAGTACTTC. It is translated as CASSLDAPSSGGPTQYF.

This chain uses TRBV6-1 with TRBJ2-1; D may correspond to TRBD1 or TRBD2 (7 bases each). Germline V gene data show CDR1 as MNHNS and CDR2 as SASEGT. Deletions cut 3 bases from V and 5 bases from J, with 14 bases between. The CDR3 length is 15 residues. The DNA for the CDR3 is TGTGCCAGCAGTGACCAGGGGGGGGATGACAATGAGCAGTTCTTC. This codes for CASSDQGGDDNEQFF.

This clonotype has only a few counts. This chain uses TRBV6-2 or TRBV6-3 with TRBJ2-5; D is perhaps TRBD1 (5 bases). The germline V gene encodes CDR1 MNHEY and CDR2 SVGEGT. V lost 6 bases and J 3 bases, leaving 14 bases between the germline ends. This CDR3 is 14 amino acids long. The CDR3 is CASSRLQGKETQYF. Here the CDR3 DNA reads TGTGCCAGCAGCAGACTCCAGGGAAAAGAGACCCAGTACTTC.

This clonotype appeared a few times. The chain has TRBV6-1 and TRBJ2-3; possible D gene TRBD1, 6 bases. The ends were cut back, 2 bases at V and 5 bases at J, with 14 bases in the middle. Per the germline V gene, CDR1 is MNHNS and CDR2 is SASEGT. The CDR3 runs to 15 residues. The CDR3 coding sequence is TGTGCCAGCAGTGAATTGAGGGGGTCGGGAGATACGCAGTATTTT. Translating gives CASSELRGSGDTQYF.

This clonotype was detected many times. This CDR3 reads CASSLLRGSNQPQHF. The CDR3 DNA is TGTGCCAGCAGCCTCCTGAGGGGTAGCAATCAGCCCCAGCATTTT. The chain has TRBV7-2 and TRBJ1-5, with D possibly TRBD1 on 5 matching bases. The germline CDR1 and CDR2 sequences are SGHTA and FQGNSA. CDR3 size: 15 residues. V was pared by 5 bases and J by 0 bases, with 11 bases between.

On this clonotype: Just one base apart from a much larger clone, this may be a read error. This chain joins TRBV27 and TRBJ1-5; no definite D call. The germline V gene has CDR1 MNHEY and CDR2 SMNVEV (reference sequence). The CDR3 sequence is 15 residues long. CDR3 bases: TGTGCCTGCAGTTTATCGATACATACCATGAGAGCCCAGCATTTT. It specifies CACSLSIHTMRAQHF.

At least ten counts were recorded for this clonotype. The chain combines TRBV6-2 or TRBV6-3 with TRBJ1-1; D remains unclear. Germline-derived CDR1 and CDR2 are MNHEY and SVGEGT. Between the trimmed V and J ends, which lost 4 bases and 5 bases, there was a span of 14 bases. This CDR3 contains 14 residues. This chain's CDR3 is CASSSPDGRTEAFF. The DNA for the CDR3 is TGTGCCAGCAGTTCCCCGGACGGTAGAACTGAAGCTTTCTTT.

This clonotype was counted a few times. CDR3 nucleotides: TGTGCCAGCAGTGTACAGGGGGCGCGGCAGCCCCAGCATTTT. Translating gives CASSVQGARQPQHF. V is TRBV2 and J is TRBJ1-5; TRBD1 matches at 9 bases. The germline V gene has CDR1 SNHLY and CDR2 FYNNEI. V lost 4 bases, J lost 7 bases, and 5 bases stayed unmatched. This CDR3 comprises 14 residues.

This clonotype was counted at least ten times. V gene TRBV13 combines with J gene TRBJ2-7; TRBD2 might be the D (5 bases). Trimming pared 1 base from V and 1 base from J, leaving 14 bases between. This CDR3 contains 16 residues. Germline loops: CDR1 PRHDT, CDR2 FYEKMQ (reference sequence). This CDR3 reads CASSLVGGSPSYEQYF. The CDR3 coding sequence is TGTGCCAGCAGCTTAGTGGGCGGGTCCCCATCCTACGAGCAGTACTTC. Full variable domain (missing parts from reference TRBV13 and TRBJ2-7): AAGVIQSPRHLIKEKRETATLKCYPIPRHDTVYWYQQGPGQDPQFLISFYEKMQSDKGSIPDRFSAQQFSDYHSELNMSSLELGDSALYFCASSLVGGSPSYEQYFGPGTRLTVT.

This clonotype was detected many times. The V gene is TRBV20-1, the J gene TRBJ2-1; weak D call: TRBD2 (6 bases). V gave up 1 base and J gave up 2 bases, with 12 bases separating them. Germline CDR1 and CDR2: DFQATT and SNEGSKA (reference sequence). The CDR3 totals 15 residues. CDR3 in DNA: TGCAGTGCTAGAGCAACGGGGGAACCCTACAATGAGCAGTTCTTC. This sequence encodes CSARATGEPYNEQFF.

Many counts were recorded for this clonotype. The gene calls are TRBV6-5 and TRBJ1-1; D gene uncertain. The ends were cut back, 0 bases at V and 8 bases at J, with 10 bases in the middle. Germline CDR1 MNHEY, CDR2 SVGAGI. The CDR3 covers 13 residues. CDR3 in amino acids: CASSYSWSGEAFF. The CDR3 DNA is TGTGCCAGCAGTTACTCCTGGTCAGGCGAAGCTTTCTTT.

This clonotype was picked up a small number of times. The chain employs TRBV10-3 and TRBJ2-5; 7 nucleotides agree with TRBD1. The germline gives CDR1 ENHRY, CDR2 SYGVKD. CDR3 length equals 14 residues. V lost 6 bases, J lost 1 base, and 5 bases stayed unmatched. Here the CDR3 reads CAISRDSGQETQYF. The CDR3 DNA is TGTGCCATCAGCCGGGACAGCGGCCAAGAGACCCAGTACTTC.

The chain carries TRBV12-3 or TRBV12-4 and TRBJ1-5; D perhaps matches TRBD1 (6 bases). V shed 2 bases and J shed 6 bases, with 14 bases lying between them. The CDR3 runs 15 residues. Here the CDR3 reads CASSLTTGQGQPQHF. The CDR3 DNA sequence: TGTGCCAGCAGTTTAACAACAGGGCAGGGTCAGCCCCAGCATTTT.

This clonotype was seen many times. The V call is TRBV29-1, the J call TRBJ1-5, with D perhaps matching TRBD1 (5 bases). This CDR3 has 12 residues. V was cut by 7 bases and J by 7 bases, with 14 bases left in between. The germline V gene has CDR1 SQVTM and CDR2 ANQGSEA. The CDR3 DNA reads TGCAGCGGCGGACATGTTGGGCAGCCCCAGCATTTT. Translating gives CSGGHVGQPQHF. The full variable domain, rest sourced from reference TRBV29-1 and TRBJ1-5, is SAVISQKPSRDICQRGTSLTIQCQVDSQVTMMFWYRQQPGQSLTLIATANQGSEATYESGFVIDKFPISRPNLTFSTLTVSNMSPEDSSIYLCSGGHVGQPQHFGDGTRLSIL.

This clonotype has a handful of counts. The chain is built from TRBV6-2 or TRBV6-3 and TRBJ1-2; 7 bases map to TRBD1. Trimming removed 7 bases from V and 3 bases from J; junction bases left unmatched: 17. The germline V gene has CDR1 MNHEY and CDR2 SVGEGT. CDR3 length: 17 amino acids. Here the CDR3 reads CASTDSRQGLVYYGYTF. DNA of the CDR3: TGTGCCAGCACCGACTCCCGACAGGGTCTTGTTTACTATGGCTACACCTTC.

This clonotype was counted a few times. The rearrangement uses TRBV4-2 and TRBJ1-1; TRBD1 matches at 9 bases. This CDR3 is built from 15 residues. After removal of 5 bases from V and 1 base from J, the junction contained 5 bases not matched to a gene. The germline CDR1 and CDR2 sequences are LGHNA and YNFKEQ. CDR3 loop: CASSAQGATNTEAFF. In DNA, the CDR3 is TGTGCCAGCAGCGCACAGGGGGCTACGAACACTGAAGCTTTCTTT.

This clonotype was found many times. The chain employs TRBV7-8 and TRBJ1-2, with 7 bases fitting TRBD1. The CDR3 has 13 residues. Germline V gene sequence: CDR1 SGHVS, CDR2 FQNEAQ. V dropped 3 bases and J dropped 6; count of bases not matched to a gene: 4. Here the CDR3 DNA reads TGTGCCAGCAGCTTCGTCAGGGGGGATGGCTACACCTTC. This translates into CASSFVRGDGYTF.

The J gene is TRBJ2-3, the V gene TRBV10-3, with a possible D match to TRBD1 (6 bases). The V and J ends lost 3 bases and 0 bases respectively, with 10 bases between them. The CDR3 sequence is 15 residues long. Germline V gives CDR1 ENHRY, CDR2 SYGVKD. Here the CDR3 reads CAISDGQGSTDTQYF. The CDR3 DNA sequence: TGTGCCATCAGTGACGGGCAGGGGAGCACAGATACGCAGTATTTT.